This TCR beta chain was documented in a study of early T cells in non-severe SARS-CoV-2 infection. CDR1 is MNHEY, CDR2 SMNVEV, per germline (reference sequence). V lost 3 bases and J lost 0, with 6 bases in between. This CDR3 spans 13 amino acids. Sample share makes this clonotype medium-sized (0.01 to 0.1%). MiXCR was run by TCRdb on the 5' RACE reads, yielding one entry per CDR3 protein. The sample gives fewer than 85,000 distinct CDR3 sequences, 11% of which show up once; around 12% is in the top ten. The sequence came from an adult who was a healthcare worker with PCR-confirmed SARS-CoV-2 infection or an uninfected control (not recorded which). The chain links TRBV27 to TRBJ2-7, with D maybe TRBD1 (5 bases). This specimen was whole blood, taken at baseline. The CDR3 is CASSLTASYEQYF. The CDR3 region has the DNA TGTGCCAGCAGTTTGACAGCCTCCTACGAGCAGTACTTC.